This T cell receptor (beta chain) was sequenced during a study of OX40 agonist ivuxolimab in advanced cancers. Whole-study findings and limits: There were, on average, more expanded clones in CD8+ T cells than in CD4+.

CDR1 and CDR2 (germline): MNHNS, SASEGT. Trimming took 7 bases from V and 3 from J, leaving 12 bases between them. This CDR3 is 13 amino acids long. With regard to this clone: The antigen is not known.

TCRdb keeps only in-frame clones here, not all; method: immunoSEQ multiplex PCR. The sample has approximately 68,000 clones; over 70% are singletons. The input for sequencing was CD4+ or CD8+ T cells sorted from blood, taken in a trial of the OX40 agonist ivuxolimab. The chain uses TRBV6-1 and TRBJ1-1; the D is unclear. This clonotype originated in an adult with an advanced solid tumor such as melanoma, head and neck, liver or kidney cancer. The CDR3 DNA reads TGTGCCAGCAAGATCGCACTGTACACTGAAGCTTTCTTT. Its protein is CASKIALYTEAFF.